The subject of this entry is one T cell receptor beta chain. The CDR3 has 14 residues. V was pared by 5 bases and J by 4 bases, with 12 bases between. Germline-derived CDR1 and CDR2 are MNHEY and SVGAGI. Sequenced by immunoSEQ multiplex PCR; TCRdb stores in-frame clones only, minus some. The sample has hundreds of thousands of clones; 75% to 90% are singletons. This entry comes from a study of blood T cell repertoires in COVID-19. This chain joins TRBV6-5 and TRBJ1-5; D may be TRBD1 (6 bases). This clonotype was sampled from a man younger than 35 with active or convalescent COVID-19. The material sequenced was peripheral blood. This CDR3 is CASSRTVGNQPQHF. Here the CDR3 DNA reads TGTGCCAGCAGTCGGACAGTAGGGAATCAGCCCCAGCATTTT.